One and the same sample provided the 20 T cell receptor beta chains below, sequenced in a study of control samples from healthy donors and cancer patients (TCRdb year 2020). The library was produced with the immunoSEQ multiplex PCR assay. The table comes from immuneACCESS by way of TCRdb, which keeps in-frame sequences with V and J called. Part of the clones is missing from these tables; in studies checked, under half for an unresolved V gene and the rest for unknown reasons. The table for this sample lists some 71,000 clones; approximately 90% of them were counted only once. The top ten hold less than 6% of the sample. Sequenced material: PBMCs. Every receptor here comes from a man in his fifties or sixties with colorectal cancer.

The J gene is TRBJ2-7, the V gene TRBV5-4; 12 bases are shared with TRBD2. CDR3 length equals 15 residues. Per germline, CDR1 SGHNT and CDR2 YYREEE (reference sequence). The V and J ends lost 0 bases and 3 bases, in that order; junction bases with no gene match: 1. Here the CDR3 reads CASSLGTSGVYEQYF. CDR3 DNA: TGTGCCAGCAGCTTGGGGACTAGCGGGGTCTACGAGCAGTACTTC.

The V call is TRBV11-2, the J call TRBJ1-1; 8 bases map to TRBD1. The CDR3 is 14 residues long. V lost 4 bases to trimming and J lost 6 bases; unmatched junction nucleotides: 7. CDR1 SGHAT and CDR2 FQNNGV come from the germline V gene. CDR3: CASSSRTGRAEAFF. The CDR3 bases are TGTGCCAGCAGCTCGCGGACAGGGAGGGCTGAAGCTTTCTTT.

This chain joins TRBV6-6 and TRBJ2-5; TRBD1 matches 7 bases. CDR3 length: 14 amino acids. The germline CDR1 and CDR2 sequences are MNHNY and SVGAGI (reference sequence). The V and J ends lost 6 bases and 2 bases, in that order; junction bases with no gene match: 6. The CDR3 coding sequence is TGTGCCAGCAGGGAGACAGGGAATCAAGAGACCCAGTACTTC. Protein product: CASRETGNQETQYF.

The chain couples TRBV11-1 to TRBJ1-5, with D hard to call. Germline values: CDR1 SGHAT, CDR2 FQDESV (reference sequence). The CDR3 consists of 14 residues. V gave up 1 base and J gave up 3 bases, with 7 bases separating them. CDR3 nucleotide sequence: TGTGCCAGCAGCTTAGACGGACCCAATCAGCCCCAGCATTTT. Translated, it gives CASSLDGPNQPQHF. Filled out from reference TRBV11-1 and TRBJ1-5, the complete variable domain reads EAEVAQSPRYKITEKSQAVAFWCDPISGHATLYWYRQILGQGPELLVQFQDESVVDDSQLPKDRFSAERLKGVDSTLKIQPAELGDSAMYLCASSLDGPNQPQHFGDGTRLSIL.

V gene TRBV15 combines with J gene TRBJ2-5; D might be TRBD1 (5 bases). The CDR3 is 13 residues long. The germline V gene has CDR1 LNHNV and CDR2 YYDKDF (reference sequence). Trimming shortened V by 0 bases and J by 6 bases, and 8 bases separated the two germline ends. CDR3 protein: CATSRDREQTQYF. CDR3 sequence (DNA): TGTGCCACCAGCAGAGACAGGGAACAGACCCAGTACTTC. Filled out from reference TRBV15 and TRBJ2-5, the complete variable domain reads DAMVIQNPRYQVTQFGKPVTLSCSQTLNHNVMYWYQQKSSQAPKLLFHYYDKDFNNEADTPDNFQSRRPNTSFCFLDIRSPGLGDTAMYLCATSRDREQTQYFGPGTRLLVL.

The chain is built from TRBV19 and TRBJ2-1, with 9 bases aligning to TRBD2. The CDR3 runs 16 residues. With V trimmed by 5 bases and J by 0 bases, 5 bases remained unmatched. Germline lookup yields CDR1 LNHDA and CDR2 SQIVND (reference sequence). In nucleotides, the CDR3 is TGTGCCAGTAGTCCGTCAGCGGGGGGCTCCTACAATGAGCAGTTCTTC. Its protein is CASSPSAGGSYNEQFF.

The rearrangement links TRBV3-1 (or the pseudogene TRBV3-2) to TRBJ2-3; a weak D match, TRBD1 (5 bases). CDR1 and CDR2 from the germline V gene are LGHDT and YNNKEL (reference sequence). V was clipped by 0 bases and J by 2 bases, with 12 bases between them. This CDR3 spans 16 amino acids. DNA for the CDR3: TGTGCCAGCAGCCAAGATTGGGGCGGAAACACAGATACGCAGTATTTT. The encoded protein is CASSQDWGGNTDTQYF.

In the case of this clone: Distinct nucleotide sequences in the sample also encode this CDR3. This chain uses TRBV7-3 with TRBJ2-6, with 9 positions matching TRBD2. V was clipped by 5 bases and J by 4 bases; unmatched bases: 12. In germline, CDR1 is SGHTA, CDR2 FQGTGA. This CDR3 spans 18 amino acids. The CDR3 nucleotides read TGTGCCAGCAGCAGACTCGCGGGGGGGCCATTAGGGGCCAACGTCCTGACTTTC. Protein: CASSRLAGGPLGANVLTF.

The rearrangement joins TRBV7-8 to TRBJ2-1, with 14 nucleotides matching TRBD2. Germline CDR1 and CDR2: SGHVS and FQNEAQ. The CDR3 consists of 17 residues. The V gene end was trimmed by 5 bases and the J gene end by 6 bases; junction bases not matched to a gene: 9. The CDR3 loop is CASSRSRTSGGLNEQFF. The CDR3 DNA sequence: TGTGCCAGCAGCCGAAGCAGGACTAGCGGGGGGCTCAATGAGCAGTTCTTC.

The chain is built from TRBV2 and TRBJ2-5, with TRBD2 matching over 14 bases. Germline-derived CDR1 and CDR2 are SNHLY and FYNNEI. Trimming took 6 bases from V and 9 from J; bases not matched to a gene: 9. The CDR3 is 15 amino acids. The CDR3 region is CASSPPGLAGEPQYF. CDR3 bases: TGTGCCAGCAGCCCACCGGGACTAGCGGGGGAACCCCAGTACTTC.

This clone was seen only once. The chain employs TRBV7-9 and TRBJ1-3, with D possibly being TRBD1 (6 bases). This CDR3 has 15 residues. Germline lookup yields CDR1 SEHNR and CDR2 FQNEAQ (reference sequence). Between the trimmed V and J ends, which lost 5 bases and 1 base, there was a span of 12 bases. The CDR3 spells CASSPGGLSGNTIYF. The CDR3 DNA reads as TGTGCCAGCAGCCCCGGGGGGCTATCTGGAAACACCATATATTTT. The full variable domain, in which reference TRBV7-9 and TRBJ1-3 provide the parts outside the CDR3, is DTGVSQNPRHKITKRGQNVTFRCDPISEHNRLYWYRQTLGQGPEFLTYFQNEAQLEKSRLLSDRFSAERPKGSFSTLEIQRTEQGDSAMYLCASSPGGLSGNTIYFGEGSWLTVV.

The chain couples TRBV5-5 to TRBJ1-1; 8 positions match TRBD1. CDR1 is SGHKS and CDR2 is YYEKEE in the germline V gene (reference sequence). CDR3 length: 14 amino acids. After removal of 2 bases from V and 8 bases from J, the junction contained 8 bases not matched to a gene. In nucleotides, the CDR3 is TGTGCCAGCAGCTTCGGGACAGGCCTATCCGAAGCTTTCTTT. Amino acids: CASSFGTGLSEAFF.

This chain uses TRBV6-2 or TRBV6-3 with TRBJ2-3, with 7 bases matching TRBD2. The ends lost 3 bases at V and 0 bases at J; junction bases unmatched: 12. Germline CDR1 and CDR2: MNHEY and SVGEGT. The CDR3 runs to 18 residues. In DNA form, the CDR3 reads TGTGCCAGCAGTTATTCCTTCGGTCAGCGGGGAAGCACAGATACGCAGTATTTT. It specifies CASSYSFGQRGSTDTQYF.

This clone has just one count. The chain recombines TRBV12-3 or TRBV12-4 with TRBJ1-1; no firm D call. With 3 bases removed from V and 1 base from J, the gap between germline ends came to 6 bases. There are 13 residues in the CDR3. As DNA, the CDR3 is TGTGCCAGCAGTTTTTCCAGGAACACTGAAGCTTTCTTT. Translation: CASSFSRNTEAFF.

The CDR3 nucleotides are TGTGCCAGTAGTCCAACAGGGCGATCCCCCAACGAGCAGTACTTC. This sequence encodes CASSPTGRSPNEQYF. The rearrangement joins TRBV19 to TRBJ2-7; D is possibly TRBD1 (6 bases). Between the trimmed V and J ends, which lost 5 bases and 5 bases, there was a span of 19 bases. The V gene's germline CDR1 is LNHDA and CDR2 SQIVND (reference sequence). There are 15 residues in the CDR3.

This clone was seen only a few times. The chain employs TRBV6-6 and TRBJ1-5, with TRBD1 matching 9 bases. Germline-derived CDR1 and CDR2 are MNHNY and SVGAGI (reference sequence). After removal of 9 bases from V and 3 bases from J, the junction contained 12 bases not matched to a gene. This CDR3 has 16 amino acids. The CDR3 protein is CASRAGDRADNQPQHF. CDR3 coding DNA: TGTGCCAGTCGAGCGGGGGACAGGGCGGACAATCAGCCCCAGCATTTT.

This chain connects TRBV2 to TRBJ2-2; D perhaps matches TRBD1 (5 bases). The CDR3 is 14 amino acids. V was trimmed by 7 bases and J by 2 bases, leaving 11 bases between them. From germline, CDR1 is SNHLY and CDR2 FYNNEI. In DNA, the CDR3 is TGTGCCAGCACAGGGTTGAGAAACACCGGGGAGCTGTTTTTT. Protein product: CASTGLRNTGELFF.

J is TRBJ2-1 and V is TRBV2; a weak D match, TRBD2 (5 bases). Per the germline V gene, CDR1 is SNHLY and CDR2 is FYNNEI. V lost 6 bases to trimming and J lost 0 bases, with 12 bases between them. The CDR3 is made up of 15 amino acids. The CDR3 is CASRTTTTSYNEQFF. The CDR3 bases are TGTGCCAGCAGAACGACTACGACCTCCTACAATGAGCAGTTCTTC.

V usage is TRBV6-5 and J usage is TRBJ2-2; 11 bases line up with TRBD1. Looked up from germline, CDR1 is MNHEY and CDR2 is SVGAGI. V shed 5 bases and J 6 bases; nucleotides not matched to a gene: 2. This CDR3 spans 14 amino acids. The CDR3 here is CASSRTGGPGELFF. DNA of the CDR3: TGTGCCAGCAGTCGGACAGGGGGCCCCGGGGAGCTGTTTTTT.

This clone was counted a few times. This chain uses TRBV19 with TRBJ2-3; either TRBD1 or TRBD2 may fit D (5 bases each). V was trimmed by 5 bases and J by 1 base, leaving 13 bases between them. Germline V gene sequence: CDR1 LNHDA, CDR2 SQIVND (reference sequence). CDR3 length: 15 amino acids. CDR3 loop: CASSVRDGGTDTQYF. The CDR3 bases are TGTGCCAGTAGTGTCCGGGACGGGGGCACAGATACGCAGTATTTT.